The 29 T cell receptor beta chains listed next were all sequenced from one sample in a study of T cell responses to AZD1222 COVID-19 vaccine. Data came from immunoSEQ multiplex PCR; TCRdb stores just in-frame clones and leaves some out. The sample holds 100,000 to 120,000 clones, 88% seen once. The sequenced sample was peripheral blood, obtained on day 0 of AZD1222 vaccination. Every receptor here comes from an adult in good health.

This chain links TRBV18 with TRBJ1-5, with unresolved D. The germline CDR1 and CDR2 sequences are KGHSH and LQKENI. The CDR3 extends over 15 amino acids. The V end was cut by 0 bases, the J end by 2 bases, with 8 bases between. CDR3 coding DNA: TGTGCCAGCTCACCACCGGGCGGGGGCAATCAGCCCCAGCATTTT. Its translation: CASSPPGGGNQPQHF.

CDR3 DNA sequence: TGTGCCAGCAGTGTCCAGGGTTGGCACGAGCAGTACTTC. Its protein product is CASSVQGWHEQYF. The V gene is TRBV2, the J gene TRBJ2-7, with D possibly matching TRBD1 (5 bases). Germline V gives CDR1 SNHLY, CDR2 FYNNEI. The CDR3 extends over 13 amino acids. The germline V and J ends were trimmed by 4 bases and 5 bases, with 12 bases remaining between them.

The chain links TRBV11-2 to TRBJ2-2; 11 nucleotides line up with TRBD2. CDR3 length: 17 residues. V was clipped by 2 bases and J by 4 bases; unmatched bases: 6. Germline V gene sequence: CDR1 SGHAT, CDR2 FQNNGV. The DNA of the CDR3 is TGTGCCAGCAGCTTAAGGGGGGGACTAGCGGCCACCGGGGAGCTGTTTTTT. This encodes CASSLRGGLAATGELFF.

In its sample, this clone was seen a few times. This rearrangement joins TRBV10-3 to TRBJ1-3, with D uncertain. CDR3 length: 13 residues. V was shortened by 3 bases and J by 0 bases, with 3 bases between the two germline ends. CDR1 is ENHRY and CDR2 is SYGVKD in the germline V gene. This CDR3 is CAISDSSGNTIYF. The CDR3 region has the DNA TGTGCCATCAGTGACAGCTCTGGAAACACCATATATTTT.

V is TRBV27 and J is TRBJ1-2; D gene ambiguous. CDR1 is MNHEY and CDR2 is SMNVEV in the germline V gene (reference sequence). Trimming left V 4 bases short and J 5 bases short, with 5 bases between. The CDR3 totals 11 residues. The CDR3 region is CASSSGYGYTF. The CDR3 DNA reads TGTGCCAGCAGTTCGGGTTATGGCTACACCTTC.

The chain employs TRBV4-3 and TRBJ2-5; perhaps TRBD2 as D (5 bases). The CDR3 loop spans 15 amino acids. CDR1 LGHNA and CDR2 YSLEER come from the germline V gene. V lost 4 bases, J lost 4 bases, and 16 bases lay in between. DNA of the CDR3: TGCGCCAGCAGCCCCGGGATTTCATTCCCAGAGACCCAGTACTTC. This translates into CASSPGISFPETQYF.

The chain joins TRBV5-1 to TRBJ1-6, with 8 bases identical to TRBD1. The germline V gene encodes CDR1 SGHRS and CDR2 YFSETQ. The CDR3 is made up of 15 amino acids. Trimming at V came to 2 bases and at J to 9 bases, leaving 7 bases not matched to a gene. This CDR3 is CASSFQGAGGSPLHF. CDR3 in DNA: TGCGCCAGCAGCTTCCAGGGGGCTGGGGGTTCACCCCTCCACTTT.

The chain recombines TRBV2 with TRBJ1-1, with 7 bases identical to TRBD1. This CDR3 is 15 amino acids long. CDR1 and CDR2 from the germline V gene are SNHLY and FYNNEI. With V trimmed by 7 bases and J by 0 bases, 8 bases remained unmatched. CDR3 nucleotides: TGTGCCAGCACCCGACAGGGACCCATGAACACTGAAGCTTTCTTT. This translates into CASTRQGPMNTEAFF.

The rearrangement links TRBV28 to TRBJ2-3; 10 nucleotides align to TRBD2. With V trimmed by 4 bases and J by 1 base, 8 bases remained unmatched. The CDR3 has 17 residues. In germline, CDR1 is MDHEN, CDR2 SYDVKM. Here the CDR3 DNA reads TGTGCCAGCAGTTCGTTAGCGGGAGGCCCTCGCACAGATACGCAGTATTTT. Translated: CASSSLAGGPRTDTQYF.

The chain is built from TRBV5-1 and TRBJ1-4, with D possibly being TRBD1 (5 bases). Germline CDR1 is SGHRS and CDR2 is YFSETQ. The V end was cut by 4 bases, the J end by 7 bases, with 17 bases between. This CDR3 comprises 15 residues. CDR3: CASSRTGERGEKLFF. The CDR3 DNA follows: TGCGCCAGCAGCAGAACGGGGGAGAGAGGTGAAAAACTGTTTTTT.

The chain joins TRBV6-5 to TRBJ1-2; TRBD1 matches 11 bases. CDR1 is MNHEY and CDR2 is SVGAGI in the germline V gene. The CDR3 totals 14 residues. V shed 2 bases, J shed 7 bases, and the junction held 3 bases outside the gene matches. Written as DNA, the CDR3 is TGTGCCAGCAGTTACCGGGACAGGGGGTTTGGCTACACCTTC. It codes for CASSYRDRGFGYTF.

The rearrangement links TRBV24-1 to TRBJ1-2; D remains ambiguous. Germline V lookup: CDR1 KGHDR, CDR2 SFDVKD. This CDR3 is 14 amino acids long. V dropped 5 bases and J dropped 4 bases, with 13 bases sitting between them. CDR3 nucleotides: TGTGCCACCAGTGGACCCCCGTTTGCCTATGGCTACACCTTC. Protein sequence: CATSGPPFAYGYTF.

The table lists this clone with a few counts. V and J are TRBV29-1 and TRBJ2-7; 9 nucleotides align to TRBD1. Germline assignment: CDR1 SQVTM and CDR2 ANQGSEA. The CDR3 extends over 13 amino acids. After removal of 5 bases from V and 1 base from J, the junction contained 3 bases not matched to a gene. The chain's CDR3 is CSVTTGGSYEQYF. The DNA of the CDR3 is TGCAGCGTTACGACAGGGGGTTCCTACGAGCAGTACTTC.

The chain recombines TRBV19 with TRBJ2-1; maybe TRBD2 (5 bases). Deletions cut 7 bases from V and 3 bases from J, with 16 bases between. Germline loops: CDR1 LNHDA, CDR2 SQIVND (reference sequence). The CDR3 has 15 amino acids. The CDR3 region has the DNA TGTGCCAGTACCGCCAGCGGAGCGGTCTACAATGAGCAGTTCTTC. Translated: CASTASGAVYNEQFF.

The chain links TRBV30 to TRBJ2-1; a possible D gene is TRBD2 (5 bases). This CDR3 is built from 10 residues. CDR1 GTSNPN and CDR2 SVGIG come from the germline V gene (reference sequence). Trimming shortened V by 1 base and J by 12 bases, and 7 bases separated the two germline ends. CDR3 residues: CAWSGTGQFF. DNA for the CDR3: TGTGCCTGGAGTGGGACTGGGCAGTTCTTC.

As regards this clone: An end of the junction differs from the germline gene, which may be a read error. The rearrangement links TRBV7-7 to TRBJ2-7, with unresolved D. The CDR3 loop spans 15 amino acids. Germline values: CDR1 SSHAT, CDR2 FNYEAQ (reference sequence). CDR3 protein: CASSFREGPEYEQYF. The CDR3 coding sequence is TGTGCTAGCAGCTTCCGAGAAGGGCCCGAATACGAGCAGTACTTC.

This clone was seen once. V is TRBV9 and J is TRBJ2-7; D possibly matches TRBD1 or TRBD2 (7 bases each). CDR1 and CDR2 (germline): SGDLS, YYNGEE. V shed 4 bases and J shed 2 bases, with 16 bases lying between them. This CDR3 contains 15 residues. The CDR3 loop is CASSLSAGGAYEQYF. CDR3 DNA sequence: TGTGCCAGCAGCCTATCGGCAGGGGGGGCCTACGAGCAGTACTTC.

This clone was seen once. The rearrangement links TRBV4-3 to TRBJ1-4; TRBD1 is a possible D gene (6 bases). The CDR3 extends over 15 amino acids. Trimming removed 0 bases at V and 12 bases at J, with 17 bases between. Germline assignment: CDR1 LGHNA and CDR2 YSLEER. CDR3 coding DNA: TGCGCCAGCAGCCAAGATAGGGAGTTGTACAGGGAACTGTTTTTT. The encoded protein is CASSQDRELYRELFF.

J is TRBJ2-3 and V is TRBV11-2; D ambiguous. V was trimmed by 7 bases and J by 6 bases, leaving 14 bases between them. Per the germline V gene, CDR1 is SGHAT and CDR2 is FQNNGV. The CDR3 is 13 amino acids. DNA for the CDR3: TGTGCCAGCACCGATACTTTATCGGATACGCAGTATTTT. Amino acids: CASTDTLSDTQYF.

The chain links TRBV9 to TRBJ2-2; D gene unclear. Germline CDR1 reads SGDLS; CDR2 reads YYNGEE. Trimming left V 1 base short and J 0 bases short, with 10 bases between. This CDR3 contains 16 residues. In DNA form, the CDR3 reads TGTGCCAGCAGCGTAAATTCCGTTACGAACACCGGGGAGCTGTTTTTT. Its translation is CASSVNSVTNTGELFF.

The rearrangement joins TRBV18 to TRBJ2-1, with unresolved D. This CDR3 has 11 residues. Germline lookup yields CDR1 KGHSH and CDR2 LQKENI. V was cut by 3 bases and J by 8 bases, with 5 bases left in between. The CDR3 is CASSPRDEQFF. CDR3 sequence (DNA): TGTGCCAGCTCACCTAGAGATGAGCAGTTCTTC.

Here the CDR3 DNA reads TGTGCCAGCAGCTTAGGGGGGCCCTACAATGAGCAGTTCTTC. It specifies CASSLGGPYNEQFF. V and J are TRBV7-3 and TRBJ2-1; D might be TRBD1 or TRBD2, each matching 6 bases. This CDR3 contains 14 residues. The germline V gene encodes CDR1 SGHTA and CDR2 FQGTGA. Trimming took off 2 bases at V and 2 bases at J, with 7 bases between the two ends.

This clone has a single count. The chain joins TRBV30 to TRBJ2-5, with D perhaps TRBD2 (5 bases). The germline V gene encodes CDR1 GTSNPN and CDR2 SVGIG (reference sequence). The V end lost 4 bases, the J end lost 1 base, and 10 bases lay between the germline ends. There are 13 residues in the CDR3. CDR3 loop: CAWTRAGQETQYF. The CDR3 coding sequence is TGTGCCTGGACTCGGGCGGGCCAAGAGACCCAGTACTTC.

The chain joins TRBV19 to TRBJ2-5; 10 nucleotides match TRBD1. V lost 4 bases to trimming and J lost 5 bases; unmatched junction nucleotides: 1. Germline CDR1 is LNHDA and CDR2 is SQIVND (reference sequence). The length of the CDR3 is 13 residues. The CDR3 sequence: CASSTGQGETQYF. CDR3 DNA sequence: TGTGCCAGTAGTACGGGACAGGGGGAGACCCAGTACTTC.

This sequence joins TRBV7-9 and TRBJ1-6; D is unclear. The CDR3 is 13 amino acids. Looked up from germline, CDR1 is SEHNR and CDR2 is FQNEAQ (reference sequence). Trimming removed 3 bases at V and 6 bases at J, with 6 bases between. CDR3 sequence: CASSLPSNSPLHF. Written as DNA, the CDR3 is TGTGCCAGCAGCTTGCCGAGTAATTCACCCCTCCACTTT.

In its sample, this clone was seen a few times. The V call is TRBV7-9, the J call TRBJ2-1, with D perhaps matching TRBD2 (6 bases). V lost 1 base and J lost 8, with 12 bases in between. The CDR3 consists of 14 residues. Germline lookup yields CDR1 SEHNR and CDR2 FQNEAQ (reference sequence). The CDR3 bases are TGTGCCAGCAGCTTAGGACTAGACCCCGATGAGCAGTTCTTC. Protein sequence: CASSLGLDPDEQFF.

The CDR3 DNA sequence: TGCAGCGTTGTAGGACTAGCGGACGGTGAGCAGTTCTTC. Encoded protein: CSVVGLADGEQFF. This chain links TRBV29-1 with TRBJ2-1, with TRBD2 matching over 10 bases. V lost 4 bases, J lost 9 bases, and 6 bases stayed unmatched. Per germline, CDR1 SQVTM and CDR2 ANQGSEA. CDR3 length equals 13 residues.

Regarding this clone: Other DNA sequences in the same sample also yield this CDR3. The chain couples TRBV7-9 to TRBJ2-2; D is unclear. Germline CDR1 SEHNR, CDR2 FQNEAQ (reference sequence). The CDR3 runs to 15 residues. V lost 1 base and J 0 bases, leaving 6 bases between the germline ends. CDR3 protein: CASSLGTSNTGELFF. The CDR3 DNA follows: TGTGCCAGCAGCTTAGGCACTTCGAACACCGGGGAGCTGTTTTTT. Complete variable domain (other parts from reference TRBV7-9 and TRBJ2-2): DTGVSQNPRHKITKRGQNVTFRCDPISEHNRLYWYRQTLGQGPEFLTYFQNEAQLEKSRLLSDRFSAERPKGSFSTLEIQRTEQGDSAMYLCASSLGTSNTGELFFGEGSRLTVL.

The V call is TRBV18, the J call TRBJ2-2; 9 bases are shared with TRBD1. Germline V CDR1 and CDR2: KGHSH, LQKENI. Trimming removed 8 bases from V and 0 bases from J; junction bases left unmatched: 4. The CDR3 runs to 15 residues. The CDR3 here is CASPRQGANTGELFF. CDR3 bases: TGTGCCAGCCCCAGACAGGGGGCGAACACCGGGGAGCTGTTTTTT.